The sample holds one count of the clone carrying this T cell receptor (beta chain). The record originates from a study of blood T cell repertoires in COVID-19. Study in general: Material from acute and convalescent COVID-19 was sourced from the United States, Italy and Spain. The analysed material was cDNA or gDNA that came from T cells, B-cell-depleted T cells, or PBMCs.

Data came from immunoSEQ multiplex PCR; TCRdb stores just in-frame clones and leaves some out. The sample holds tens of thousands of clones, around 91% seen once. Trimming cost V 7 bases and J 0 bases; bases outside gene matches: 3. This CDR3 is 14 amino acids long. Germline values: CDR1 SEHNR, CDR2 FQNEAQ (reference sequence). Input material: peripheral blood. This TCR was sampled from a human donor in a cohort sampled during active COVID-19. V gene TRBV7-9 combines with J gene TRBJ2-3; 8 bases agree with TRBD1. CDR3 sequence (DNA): TGTGCCAGCACACAGGGGGTGAGCACAGATACGCAGTATTTT. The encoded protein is CASTQGVSTDTQYF.